The 11 T cell receptor beta chains reported below all come from one sample, sequenced in a study of blood T cells in healthy people across ages. Alongside a J-beta primer mix, a sample-barcoded 5' primer served in a second PCR lasting roughly 7 to 12 cycles. TCRdb called the 5' RACE reads again in MiXCR, with one record for every CDR3 protein. This repertoire shows some 700,000 distinct CDR3 sequences, approximately 21% found once; its top ten account for around a fifth. Sequenced material: blood. Receptors were obtained from a man aged 70 or older in good health.

In its sample, this clonotype was seen a few times. The chain joins TRBV29-1 to TRBJ2-1, with 8 bases lining up with TRBD2. CDR1 is SQVTM and CDR2 is ANQGSEA in the germline V gene. This CDR3 comprises 15 residues. V shed 4 bases and J 1 base; nucleotides not matched to a gene: 6. In DNA form, the CDR3 reads TGCAGCGTTGTCAGCGGGAGTGTATCCTACAATGAGCAGTTCTTC. Its protein is CSVVSGSVSYNEQFF.

The rearrangement uses TRBV25-1 and TRBJ1-2; D not resolved. V lost 6 bases, J lost 1 base, and 12 bases lay in between. The CDR3 totals 14 residues. Germline-derived CDR1 and CDR2 are MGHDK and SYGVNS. CDR3 loop: CASSAPFYNYGYTF. CDR3 nucleotides: TGTGCCAGCAGCGCCCCCTTTTATAACTATGGCTACACCTTC.

CDR3 in DNA: TGTGCCACCAGCAGGAATGGACCGCGTGATACGCAGTATTTT. Translation gives CATSRNGPRDTQYF. The V call is TRBV15, the J call TRBJ2-3; no clear D gene. The germline gives CDR1 LNHNV, CDR2 YYDKDF (reference sequence). The germline V and J ends were trimmed by 3 bases and 6 bases, with 13 bases remaining between them. The CDR3 is 14 residues long. Based on the CDR3 plus reference TRBV15 and TRBJ2-3, the full variable domain is DAMVIQNPRYQVTQFGKPVTLSCSQTLNHNVMYWYQQKSSQAPKLLFHYYDKDFNNEADTPDNFQSRRPNTSFCFLDIRSPGLGDTAMYLCATSRNGPRDTQYFGPGTRLTVL.

V gene TRBV12-3 or TRBV12-4 combines with J gene TRBJ1-3, with a tentative D call TRBD1 (5 bases). CDR3 length: 15 amino acids. The V end was cut by 6 bases, the J end by 0 bases, with 12 bases between. In DNA form, the CDR3 reads TGTGCCAGCAGAGACGCAGGGATCTCTGGAAACACCATATATTTT. Translated: CASRDAGISGNTIYF.

This clonotype showed up just a few times. The J gene is TRBJ2-5, the V gene TRBV12-5, with D uncertain. The length of the CDR3 is 13 residues. The germline V and J ends were trimmed by 3 bases and 5 bases, with 10 bases remaining between them. CDR1 and CDR2 (germline): LGHNT, FRNRAP. The CDR3 DNA reads as TGTGCTAGTGGTTTTGGTGGTCCCGAGACCCAGTACTTC. Translation: CASGFGGPETQYF.

In its sample, this clonotype was seen a few times. The V and J genes are TRBV5-6 and TRBJ1-2; TRBD1 might be the D (6 bases). The ends were cut back, 0 bases at V and 2 bases at J, with 8 bases in the middle. CDR1 and CDR2 (germline): SGHDT, YYEEEE. The CDR3 covers 14 residues. The CDR3 sequence: CASSLGDINYGYTF. The CDR3 DNA reads TGTGCCAGCAGCTTGGGGGACATCAACTATGGCTACACCTTC.

This clonotype was found once. The chain has TRBV6-5 and TRBJ1-3; 9 nucleotides line up with TRBD1. This CDR3 is 14 amino acids long. Looked up from germline, CDR1 is MNHEY and CDR2 is SVGAGI. V was pared by 6 bases and J by 7 bases, with 7 bases of the junction left unmatched. The CDR3 is CASRQGQGVNTIYF. CDR3 bases: TGTGCCAGCAGGCAGGGACAGGGAGTCAACACCATATATTTT.

This chain connects TRBV20-1 to TRBJ1-1, with 7 bases fitting TRBD1. V dropped 2 bases and J dropped 5; count of bases not matched to a gene: 20. This CDR3 is built from 18 residues. The germline CDR1 and CDR2 sequences are DFQATT and SNEGSKA (reference sequence). CDR3 amino acids: CSARSQEGGDSVGTEAFF. The CDR3, as DNA: TGCAGTGCTAGATCCCAAGAGGGTGGGGACAGCGTGGGGACTGAAGCTTTCTTT.

This clonotype was seen more than once but under ten times. The V gene is TRBV5-5, the J gene TRBJ2-1; D unresolved. The germline V and J ends were trimmed by 0 bases and 4 bases, with 11 bases remaining between them. The length of the CDR3 is 15 residues. CDR1 SGHKS and CDR2 YYEKEE come from the germline V gene (reference sequence). CDR3 nucleotide sequence: TGTGCCAGCAGCTTGGAGGGCAGAGAGTACAATGAGCAGTTCTTC. Its translation is CASSLEGREYNEQFF. The full variable domain, in which reference TRBV5-5 and TRBJ2-1 provide the parts outside the CDR3, is DAGVTQSPTHLIKTRGQQVTLRCSPISGHKSVSWYQQVLGQGPQFIFQYYEKEERGRGNFPDRFSARQFPNYSSELNVNALLLGDSALYLCASSLEGREYNEQFFGPGTRLTVL.

The V call is TRBV20-1, the J call TRBJ2-1, with D possibly matching TRBD2 (5 bases). This CDR3 is 14 amino acids long. V was clipped by 6 bases and J by 2 bases, with 14 bases between them. The V gene's germline CDR1 is DFQATT and CDR2 SNEGSKA (reference sequence). The CDR3 spells CSADSALTYNEQFF. CDR3 nucleotide sequence: TGCAGTGCAGATAGCGCCTTAACCTACAATGAGCAGTTCTTC.

J is TRBJ1-4 and V is TRBV28; 8 nucleotides line up with TRBD1. CDR3 size: 15 residues. The J segment lost 6 bases and the V segment lost 2 bases, leaving 5 bases of the junction unmatched. CDR1 and CDR2 from the germline V gene are MDHEN and SYDVKM. The CDR3 sequence: CASSLESGGYEKLFF. Written as DNA, the CDR3 is TGTGCCAGCAGTTTAGAGTCAGGGGGCTATGAAAAACTGTTTTTT.